One sample yielded the 4 T cell receptor beta chains listed below, sequenced in a study of blood T cell repertoires in COVID-19. Generated by immunoSEQ multiplex PCR, the TCRdb table keeps only in-frame clones and is missing some. The sample carries about 58,000 clones, about 89% recorded once. The sample taken for sequencing was peripheral blood. Receptors originate from a woman in her sixties with active COVID-19.

This chain joins TRBV7-7 and TRBJ2-3, with 14 bases aligning to TRBD2. CDR3 size: 16 residues. Losses at the gene ends were 4 bases for V and 6 bases for J; bases not matched to a gene: 6. Germline V gene sequence: CDR1 SSHAT, CDR2 FNYEAQ (reference sequence). DNA of the CDR3: TGTGCCAGCAGCTCGCGACTAGCGGGGGGGCCGGATACGCAGTATTTT. This codes for CASSSRLAGGPDTQYF.

V usage is TRBV10-1 and J usage is TRBJ2-2; tentatively, D is TRBD1 (5 bases). Germline V gene data show CDR1 as WNHNN and CDR2 as SYGVQD (reference sequence). V was pared by 8 bases and J by 3 bases, with 10 bases between. The CDR3 runs 13 residues. The CDR3 sequence: CASDRWDTGELFF. CDR3 sequence (DNA): TGCGCCAGCGACAGATGGGACACCGGGGAGCTGTTTTTT.

The rearrangement links TRBV18 to TRBJ1-1; D not resolved. The CDR3 loop spans 16 amino acids. V was pared by 2 bases and J by 5 bases, with 18 bases between. Germline lookup yields CDR1 KGHSH and CDR2 LQKENI. CDR3 sequence (DNA): TGTGCCAGCTCACCATTACCAGAACCCCGGAGGACTGAAGCTTTCTTT. This sequence encodes CASSPLPEPRRTEAFF.

In this sample, this clone turned up once. The chain joins TRBV10-3 to TRBJ1-6; 7 bases fit TRBD1. Germline CDR1 and CDR2: ENHRY and SYGVKD. The CDR3 has 18 residues. With 0 bases clipped from V and 0 bases from J, the junction kept 5 bases outside the gene matches. The CDR3 sequence is CAISESWTGSSYNSPLHF. The CDR3 coding sequence is TGTGCCATCAGTGAGTCCTGGACAGGAAGCTCCTATAATTCACCCCTCCACTTT.